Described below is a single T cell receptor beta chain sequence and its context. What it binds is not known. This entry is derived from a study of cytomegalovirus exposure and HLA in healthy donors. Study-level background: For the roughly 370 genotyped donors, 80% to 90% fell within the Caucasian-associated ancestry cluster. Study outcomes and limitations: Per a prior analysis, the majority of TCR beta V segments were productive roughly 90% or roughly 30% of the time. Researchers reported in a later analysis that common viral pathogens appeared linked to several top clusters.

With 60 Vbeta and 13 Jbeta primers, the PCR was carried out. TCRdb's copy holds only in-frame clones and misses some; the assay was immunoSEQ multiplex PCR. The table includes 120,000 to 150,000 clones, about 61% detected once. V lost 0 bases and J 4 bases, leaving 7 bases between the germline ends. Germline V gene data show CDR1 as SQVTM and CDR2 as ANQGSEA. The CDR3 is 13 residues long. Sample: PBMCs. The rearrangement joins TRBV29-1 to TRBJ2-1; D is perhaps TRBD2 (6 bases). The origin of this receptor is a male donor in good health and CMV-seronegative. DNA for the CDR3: TGCAGCGTTGAAGATCGGGGGTACAATGAGCAGTTCTTC. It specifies CSVEDRGYNEQFF.